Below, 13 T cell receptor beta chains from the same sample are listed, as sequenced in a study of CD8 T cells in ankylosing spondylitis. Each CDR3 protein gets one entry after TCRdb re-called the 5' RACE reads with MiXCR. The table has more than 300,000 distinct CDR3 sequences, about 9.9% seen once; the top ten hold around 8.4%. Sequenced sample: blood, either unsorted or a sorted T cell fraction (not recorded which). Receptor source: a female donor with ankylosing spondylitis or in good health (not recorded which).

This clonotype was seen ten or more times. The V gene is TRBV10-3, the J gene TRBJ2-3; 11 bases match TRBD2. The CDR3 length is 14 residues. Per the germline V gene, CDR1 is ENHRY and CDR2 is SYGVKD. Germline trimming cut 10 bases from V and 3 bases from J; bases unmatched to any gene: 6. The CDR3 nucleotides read TGTGCCACCCAACTAGCGGGAGAAACAGATACGCAGTATTTT. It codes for CATQLAGETDTQYF.

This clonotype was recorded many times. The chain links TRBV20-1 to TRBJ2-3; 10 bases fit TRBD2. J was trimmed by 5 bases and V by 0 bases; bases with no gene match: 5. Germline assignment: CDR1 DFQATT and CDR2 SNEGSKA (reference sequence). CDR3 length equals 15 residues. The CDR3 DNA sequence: TGCAGTGCTAGAGATCCCAGACTAGCGGGAGATACGCAGTATTTT. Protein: CSARDPRLAGDTQYF.

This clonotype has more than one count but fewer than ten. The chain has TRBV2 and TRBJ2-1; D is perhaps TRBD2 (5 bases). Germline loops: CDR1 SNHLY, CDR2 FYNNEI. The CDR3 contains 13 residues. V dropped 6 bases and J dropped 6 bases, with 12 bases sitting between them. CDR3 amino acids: CASREGSSNEQFF. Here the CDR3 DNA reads TGTGCCAGCAGAGAGGGCAGTAGCAATGAGCAGTTCTTC.

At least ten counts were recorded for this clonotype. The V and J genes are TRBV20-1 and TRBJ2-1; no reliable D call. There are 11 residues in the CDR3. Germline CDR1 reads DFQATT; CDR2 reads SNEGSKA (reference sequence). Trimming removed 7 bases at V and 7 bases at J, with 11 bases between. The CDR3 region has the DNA TGCAGTGTACCGAGCCCTAATGAGCAGTTCTTC. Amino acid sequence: CSVPSPNEQFF.

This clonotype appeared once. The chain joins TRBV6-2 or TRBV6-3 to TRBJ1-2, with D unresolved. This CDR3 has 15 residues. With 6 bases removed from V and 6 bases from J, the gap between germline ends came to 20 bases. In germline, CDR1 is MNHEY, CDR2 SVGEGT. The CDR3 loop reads CASSWGSGEGNGYTF. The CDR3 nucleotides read TGTGCCAGCAGCTGGGGATCGGGAGAAGGAAATGGCTACACCTTC.

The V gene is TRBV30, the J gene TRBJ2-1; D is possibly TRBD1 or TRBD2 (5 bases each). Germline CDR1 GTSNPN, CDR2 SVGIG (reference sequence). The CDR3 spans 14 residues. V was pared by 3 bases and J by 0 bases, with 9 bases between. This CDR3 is CAWRSGSSYNEQFF. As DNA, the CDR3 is TGTGCCTGGAGATCAGGGAGCTCCTACAATGAGCAGTTCTTC.

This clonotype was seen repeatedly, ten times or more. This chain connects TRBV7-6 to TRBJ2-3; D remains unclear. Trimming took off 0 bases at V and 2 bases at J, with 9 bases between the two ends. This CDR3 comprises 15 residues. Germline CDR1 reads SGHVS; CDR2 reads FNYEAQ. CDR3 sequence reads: CASSLAGKFTDTQYF. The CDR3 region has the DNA TGTGCCAGCAGCTTAGCTGGGAAATTCACAGATACGCAGTATTTT.

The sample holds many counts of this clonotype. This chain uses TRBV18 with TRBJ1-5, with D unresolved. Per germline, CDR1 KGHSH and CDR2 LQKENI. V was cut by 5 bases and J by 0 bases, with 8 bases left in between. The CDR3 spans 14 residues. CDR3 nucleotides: TGTGCCAGCTCAGCCGGGAATAGCAATCAGCCCCAGCATTTT. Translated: CASSAGNSNQPQHF.

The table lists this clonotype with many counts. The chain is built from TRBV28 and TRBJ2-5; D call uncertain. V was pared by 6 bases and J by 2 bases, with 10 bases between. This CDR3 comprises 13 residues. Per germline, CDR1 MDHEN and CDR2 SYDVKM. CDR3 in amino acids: CASSEGGQETQYF. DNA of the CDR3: TGTGCCAGCAGCGAAGGTGGGCAAGAGACCCAGTACTTC.

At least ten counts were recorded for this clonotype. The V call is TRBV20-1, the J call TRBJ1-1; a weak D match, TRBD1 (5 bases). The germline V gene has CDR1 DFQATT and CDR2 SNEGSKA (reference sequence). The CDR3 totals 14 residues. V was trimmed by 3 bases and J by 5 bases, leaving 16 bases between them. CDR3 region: CSARGGSRRTEAFF. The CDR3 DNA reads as TGCAGTGCTAGGGGGGGGTCGAGGCGAACTGAAGCTTTCTTT.

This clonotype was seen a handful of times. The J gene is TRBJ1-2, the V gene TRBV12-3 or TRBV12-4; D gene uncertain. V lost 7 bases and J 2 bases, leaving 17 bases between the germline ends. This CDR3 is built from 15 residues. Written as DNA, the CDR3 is TGTGCCAGCACCTCATTTAGGTGGACCAACTATGGCTACACCTTC. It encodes CASTSFRWTNYGYTF.

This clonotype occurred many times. CDR3 amino acids: CSALTGANTGELFF. As DNA, the CDR3 is TGCAGTGCCCTGACAGGGGCGAACACCGGGGAGCTGTTTTTT. The rearrangement joins TRBV29-1 to TRBJ2-2; 8 bases fit TRBD1. CDR3 length: 14 amino acids. Germline V gene sequence: CDR1 SQVTM, CDR2 ANQGSEA.

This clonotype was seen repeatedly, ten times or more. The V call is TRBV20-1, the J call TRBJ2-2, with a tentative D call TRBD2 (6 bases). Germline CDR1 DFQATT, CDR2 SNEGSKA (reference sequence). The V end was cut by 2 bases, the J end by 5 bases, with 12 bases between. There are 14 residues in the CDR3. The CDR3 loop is CSARSSAFTGELFF. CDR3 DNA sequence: TGCAGTGCTAGATCTAGCGCTTTTACCGGGGAGCTGTTTTTT.